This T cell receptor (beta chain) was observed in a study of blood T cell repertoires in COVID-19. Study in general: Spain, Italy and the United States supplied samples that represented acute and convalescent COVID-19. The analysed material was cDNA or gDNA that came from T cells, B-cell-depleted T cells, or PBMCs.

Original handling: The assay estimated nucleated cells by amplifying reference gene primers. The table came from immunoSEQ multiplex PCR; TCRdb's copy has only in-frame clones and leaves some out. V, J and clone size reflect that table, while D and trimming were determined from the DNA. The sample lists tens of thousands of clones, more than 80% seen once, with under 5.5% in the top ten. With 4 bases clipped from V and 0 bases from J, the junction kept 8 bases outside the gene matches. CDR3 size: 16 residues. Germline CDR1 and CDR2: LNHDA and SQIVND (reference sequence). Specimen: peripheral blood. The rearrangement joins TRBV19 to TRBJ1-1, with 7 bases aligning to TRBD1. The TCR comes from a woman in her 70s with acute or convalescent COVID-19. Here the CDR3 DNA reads TGTGCCAGTAGTAATCCAGGGGGATTCATGAACACTGAAGCTTTCTTT. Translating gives CASSNPGGFMNTEAFF. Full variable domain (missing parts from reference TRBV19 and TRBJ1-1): DGGITQSPKYLFRKEGQNVTLSCEQNLNHDAMYWYRQDPGQGLRLIYYSQIVNDFQKGDIAEGYSVSREKKESFPLTVTSAQKNPTAFYLCASSNPGGFMNTEAFFGQGTRLTVV.